The 18 T cell receptor beta chains below all came from one sample that was sequenced in a study of T cell responses to AZD1222 COVID-19 vaccine. Some clones are missing from TCRdb's copy, which holds only in-frame ones; the method was immunoSEQ multiplex PCR. Among some 120,000 clones listed, about nine tenths were seen once. This specimen consisted of peripheral blood, obtained on day 0 of AZD1222 vaccination. These receptors originate from an adult in good health.

The chain links TRBV23-1 to TRBJ1-5, with D possibly matching TRBD1 (5 bases). TRBV23-1 is an ORF; its function is uncertain. Deletions cut 0 bases from V and 0 bases from J, with 6 bases between. The CDR3 is 15 amino acids. Written as DNA, the CDR3 is TGCGCCAGCAGTCAATCGACAGATAGCAATCAGCCCCAGCATTTT. This gives the protein CASSQSTDSNQPQHF.

V usage is TRBV7-8 and J usage is TRBJ2-7; perhaps TRBD2 as D (5 bases). Germline V gene sequence: CDR1 SGHVS, CDR2 FQNEAQ. The V and J ends lost 5 bases and 3 bases respectively, with 26 bases between them. This CDR3 has 18 residues. CDR3 sequence reads: CASSALRGITSGDYEQYF. In DNA form, the CDR3 reads TGTGCCAGCAGCGCACTTAGAGGGATTACCTCTGGGGACTACGAGCAGTACTTC. The full variable domain, in which reference TRBV7-8 and TRBJ2-7 provide the parts outside the CDR3, is GAGVSQSPRYKVAKRGQDVALRCDPISGHVSLFWYQQALGQGPEFLTYFQNEAQLDKSGLPSDRFFAERPEGSVSTLKIQRTQQEDSAVYLCASSALRGITSGDYEQYFGPGTRLTVT.

This chain connects TRBV18 to TRBJ2-7, with D uncertain. Germline lookup yields CDR1 KGHSH and CDR2 LQKENI. V was trimmed by 6 bases and J by 0 bases, leaving 12 bases between them. This CDR3 region has 14 residues. CDR3 coding DNA: TGTGCCAGCTCCCAAGACGTAAGCTCCTACGAGCAGTACTTC. It translates to CASSQDVSSYEQYF.

This rearrangement joins TRBV9 to TRBJ2-3; TRBD1 agrees at 8 bases. The V gene's germline CDR1 is SGDLS and CDR2 YYNGEE. Trimming at V came to 6 bases and at J to 4 bases, leaving 7 bases not matched to a gene. This CDR3 spans 14 amino acids. The CDR3 protein is CASNQGARADTQYF. The CDR3 coding sequence is TGTGCCAGCAATCAGGGGGCGCGGGCAGATACGCAGTATTTT. The entire variable domain, with the rest obtained from reference TRBV9 and TRBJ2-3, is as follows: DSGVTQTPKHLITATGQRVTLRCSPRSGDLSVYWYQQSLDQGLQFLIQYYNGEERAKGNILERFSAQQFPDLHSELNLSSLELGDSALYFCASNQGARADTQYFGPGTRLTVL.

Comment on this clone: Other DNA sequences from this sample encode an identical CDR3 as well. V is TRBV30 and J is TRBJ1-1; D call uncertain. V lost 0 bases and J 1 base, leaving 6 bases between the germline ends. The V gene's germline CDR1 is GTSNPN and CDR2 SVGIG (reference sequence). The CDR3 consists of 13 residues. CDR3 bases: TGTGCCTGGAGTGTACGGGAGAACACTGAAGCTTTCTTT. This gives the protein CAWSVRENTEAFF.

CDR3 nucleotides: TGCAGCGTTGCCCCAGGGGGCGATCTTACTGAAGCTTTCTTT. Amino acids: CSVAPGGDLTEAFF. The genes are TRBV29-1 and TRBJ1-1, with 8 bases that match TRBD1. CDR3 size: 14 residues. The V segment lost 4 bases and the J segment 5 bases; nucleotides outside the gene matches: 9. CDR1 is SQVTM, CDR2 ANQGSEA, per germline.

The chain uses TRBV9 and TRBJ2-5; TRBD1 might be the D (6 bases). The CDR3 extends over 13 amino acids. V dropped 3 bases and J dropped 2 bases, with 8 bases sitting between them. Germline loops: CDR1 SGDLS, CDR2 YYNGEE. The CDR3 here is CASSADRQETQYF. The CDR3 DNA is TGTGCCAGCAGCGCGGACAGACAAGAGACCCAGTACTTC. Full variable domain (rest looked up from reference TRBV9 and TRBJ2-5): DSGVTQTPKHLITATGQRVTLRCSPRSGDLSVYWYQQSLDQGLQFLIQYYNGEERAKGNILERFSAQQFPDLHSELNLSSLELGDSALYFCASSADRQETQYFGPGTRLLVL.

The genes are TRBV18 and TRBJ1-4; 9 bases are a match to TRBD1. The CDR3 sequence is 16 residues long. With 3 bases clipped from V and 8 bases from J, the junction kept 10 bases outside the gene matches. Germline V CDR1 and CDR2: KGHSH, LQKENI. CDR3 residues: CASSPGQGTTREKLFF. CDR3 DNA sequence: TGTGCCAGCTCACCGGGACAGGGTACAACAAGGGAAAAACTGTTTTTT.

The table lists this clone with a few counts. The V call is TRBV14, the J call TRBJ2-2; D possibly corresponds to TRBD2 (7 bases). This CDR3 spans 15 amino acids. The V gene's germline CDR1 is SGHDN and CDR2 FVKESK. V lost 4 bases and J lost 2, with 11 bases in between. The CDR3 sequence: CASSLSGTNTGELFF. In DNA, the CDR3 is TGTGCCAGCAGCCTAAGCGGGACAAACACCGGGGAGCTGTTTTTT.

About this clone itself: Mismatch with germline at one junction end may stem from a read error. The chain has TRBV7-7 and TRBJ1-4; TRBD1 is a possible D gene (6 bases). The CDR3 totals 15 residues. Germline V gene lookup returns CDR1 SSHAT and CDR2 FNYEAQ (reference sequence). CDR3 in DNA: TGTGCTAGCAGCTCCGGACAGTCTAATAATGAAAAACTGTTTTTT. Translating it yields CASSSGQSNNEKLFF. The complete variable domain, with remaining parts taken from reference TRBV7-7 and TRBJ1-4, reads GAGVSQSPRYKVTKRGQDVTLRCDPISSHATLYWYQQALGQGPEFLTYFNYEAQPDKSGLPSDRFSAERPEGSISTLTIQRTEQRDSAMYRCASSSGQSNNEKLFFGSGTQLSVL.

CDR3 loop: CATRQSPTNTEAFF. CDR3 DNA: TGTGCCACACGACAGTCTCCTACGAACACTGAAGCTTTCTTT. J is TRBJ1-1 and V is TRBV25-1, with D maybe TRBD1 (5 bases). V lost 10 bases to trimming and J lost 1 base, with 16 bases between them. Germline V lookup: CDR1 MGHDK, CDR2 SYGVNS. The CDR3 covers 14 residues.

The rearrangement joins TRBV5-5 to TRBJ2-7; D is uncertain. Germline lookup yields CDR1 SGHKS and CDR2 YYEKEE (reference sequence). There are 14 residues in the CDR3. Trimming took 5 bases from V and 7 from J, leaving 19 bases between them. CDR3 protein: CASSLIRGTGEQYF. The CDR3 nucleotides are TGTGCCAGCAGTTTAATACGAGGTACTGGAGAGCAGTACTTC.

The chain employs TRBV19 and TRBJ2-7; the D gene is possibly TRBD1 (6 bases). Germline CDR1 reads LNHDA; CDR2 reads SQIVND (reference sequence). The CDR3 is made up of 14 amino acids. Trimming took off 5 bases at V and 1 base at J, with 12 bases between the two ends. CDR3 residues: CASSSTTGSYEQYF. The CDR3 DNA sequence: TGTGCCAGTAGTTCGACTACAGGGTCCTACGAGCAGTACTTC.

The chain joins TRBV6-5 to TRBJ2-7; D not certain. The CDR3 length is 12 residues. Germline loops: CDR1 MNHEY, CDR2 SVGAGI. With 7 bases removed from V and 4 bases from J, the gap between germline ends came to 11 bases. The CDR3: CASTSTWYEQYF. The CDR3, as DNA: TGTGCCAGCACTTCTACCTGGTACGAGCAGTACTTC.

The V gene is TRBV19, the J gene TRBJ1-6; the match to TRBD1 covers 7 bases. The J segment lost 7 bases and the V segment lost 5 bases, leaving 8 bases of the junction unmatched. In germline, CDR1 is LNHDA, CDR2 SQIVND (reference sequence). The CDR3 is 15 residues long. The CDR3 region is CASSLLTGRNSPLHF. The CDR3 bases are TGTGCCAGTAGTCTATTGACAGGGCGGAATTCACCCCTCCACTTT.

The V gene is TRBV5-1, the J gene TRBJ1-3; TRBD1 might be the D (5 bases). CDR1 and CDR2 from the germline V gene are SGHRS and YFSETQ. The CDR3 consists of 16 residues. Trimming left V 1 base short and J 0 bases short, with 11 bases between. The CDR3 loop is CASSLIQGSSGNTIYF. CDR3 coding DNA: TGCGCCAGCAGCTTGATCCAGGGAAGCTCTGGAAACACCATATATTTT.

This rearrangement joins TRBV4-3 to TRBJ1-2; TRBD1 is a possible D gene (5 bases). CDR1 and CDR2 (germline): LGHNA, YSLEER. Trimming stripped 0 bases from V and 8 bases from J, with 19 bases between. The length of the CDR3 is 16 residues. In DNA, the CDR3 is TGCGCCAGCAGCCAAGACCATACGGCAAGATGGGGGGGCTACACCTTC. It encodes CASSQDHTARWGGYTF.

The chain combines TRBV18 with TRBJ1-1, with 7 bases matching TRBD1. V dropped 8 bases and J dropped 5; count of bases not matched to a gene: 5. This CDR3 is 12 amino acids long. The germline gives CDR1 KGHSH, CDR2 LQKENI. The CDR3 loop reads CASEPQGTEAFF. The CDR3, as DNA: TGTGCCAGCGAACCACAGGGGACTGAAGCTTTCTTT.